This is a list of T cell receptor beta chains from one sample in a study of blood T cell repertoires in COVID-19. Repertoires were generated with immunoSEQ multiplex PCR, while TCRdb's copy carries only in-frame clones and drops some. Among a few hundred thousand clones listed, roughly 84% were seen once. The sequencing sample was made of peripheral blood. These TCRs come from a man between 25 and 39 years old with active or convalescent COVID-19. Both conserved end residues are part of each CDR3. Expanded clones get a size class; other rows say once, few or many, or leave the size out.

j_call clone_size v_call cdr3_aa
TRBJ2-7 . TRBV6-1 CASSDWRGAVAEEQYF
TRBJ1-3 . TRBV30 CAWTFGNTIYF
TRBJ2-7 few TRBV7-8 CASSQTPGTSGYYEQYF
TRBJ1-5 few TRBV7-2 CASSPQVGNQPQHF
TRBJ2-2 . TRBV4-3 CASSQELRNTGELFF
TRBJ1-5 . TRBV19 CASSMESAGGVQPQHF
TRBJ2-1 . TRBV7-9 CASSSMGGSEQFF
TRBJ2-7 . TRBV2 CASSEGGSYEQYF
TRBJ1-2 . TRBV19 CASSTHRVDYGYTF
TRBJ1-6 . TRBV5-1 CASSLDDSEYSPLHF
TRBJ2-7 . TRBV18 CASSPTSGTTYEQYF
TRBJ1-4 . TRBV19 CATKVQATNEKLFF
TRBJ2-7 . TRBV7-3 CASSLTGQGAGEQYF
TRBJ1-2 . TRBV15 CATSRVQGNYGYTF
TRBJ2-5 . TRBV7-2 CASSLARGAAETQYF
TRBJ1-2 . TRBV3-1/TRBV3-2 CASSPLGANYGYTF
TRBJ2-1 . TRBV28 CASSPRAQTSGSSYNEQFF
TRBJ2-2 . TRBV5-1 CASSLPGLAGVVTRELFF
TRBJ1-4 . TRBV7-6 CASSLDRSGNEKLFF
TRBJ1-5 . TRBV19 CASSAQVLNQPQHF
TRBJ2-5 . TRBV28 CASTFGGEETQYF
TRBJ2-7 . TRBV2 CASRDTGFTGQYF
TRBJ1-4 once TRBV30 CAWSEDRGEKLFF
TRBJ1-5 . TRBV7-2 CASSRDSNSNQPQHF
TRBJ2-7 . TRBV4-1 CASSQVDFLAGGRYEQYF
TRBJ1-2 . TRBV30 CAWTVSGYGYTF
TRBJ2-7 once TRBV29-1 CSVESRQGYEQYF
TRBJ1-4 . TRBV29-1 CSVEEKTGTKLFF
TRBJ2-3 . TRBV28 CASSFAAGGSTDTQYF
TRBJ2-1 . TRBV30 CAWSPGSGGESYNEQFF
TRBJ1-5 . TRBV18 CASSRLGQVINQPQHF
TRBJ1-3 . TRBV7-9 CASSGPRDTWRNTIYF
TRBJ2-3 . TRBV19 CASSPTERIISDTQYF
TRBJ1-1 once TRBV28 CASSPQHHEAFF
TRBJ2-3 once TRBV27 CASSGRDRSTDTQYF
TRBJ2-3 . TRBV7-7 CASSLTGGDTQYF
TRBJ1-6 . TRBV5-4 CASRFGTADSYNSPLHF
TRBJ2-5 . TRBV19 CASSPRNSQETQYF
TRBJ2-2 . TRBV28 CAIHNGVTGELFF
TRBJ2-1 few TRBV30 CAWRVRLAGGEQFF
TRBJ1-2 . TRBV20-1 CSASWQVGYTF
TRBJ1-6 . TRBV2 CASTPGLRRSPLHF
TRBJ2-7 . TRBV7-8 CASSLGSTYEQYF
TRBJ1-4 . TRBV18 CASSPGTGGLEKLFF
TRBJ1-1 . TRBV7-2 CASSLDRDTEAFF
TRBJ1-1 . TRBV18 CASSPRVGGDTEAFF